This T cell receptor (beta chain) was profiled in a study of blood T cells in healthy people across ages. General observations from the study: Long-lived donors had more naive CD4+ cells and higher diversity than aged donors. The authors considered diversity estimates from one million T cells to be underestimates. Possibly, changes in expanded clonotypes were confounded because donor CMV status was unknown.

Remarks on this clonotype: What it binds is not known. This sequence may be a read error, since a much larger clone differs from it by one base.

The germline gives CDR1 SNHLY, CDR2 FYNNEI. V trimming: 6 bases; J trimming: 5 bases; junction bases outside the gene matches: 8. The CDR3 covers 14 residues. Primers used in a second PCR of about 7 to 12 cycles were a sample-barcoded 5' primer and a J-beta primer mix. TCRdb reprocessed the 5' RACE reads with MiXCR, giving one entry per CDR3 protein. This repertoire shows about 650,000 distinct CDR3 sequences, around 32% found once; its top ten account for roughly 15%. The chain has TRBV2 and TRBJ1-1; 8 bases agree with TRBD1. Material: blood. This clonotype originated in a woman of 80 years or more in good health. The CDR3 DNA reads as TGTGCCAGCAGGGACAGGGAATCTAGTACTGAAGCTTTCTTT. This encodes CASRDRESSTEAFF.